This paragraph reports one T cell receptor (beta chain). The V segment lost 1 base and the J segment 0 bases; nucleotides outside the gene matches: 15. This CDR3 comprises 19 residues. Germline V gene lookup returns CDR1 PRHDT and CDR2 FYEKMQ (reference sequence). The table came from immunoSEQ multiplex PCR; TCRdb's copy has only in-frame clones and leaves some out. Found here are roughly 84,000 clones, around three quarters of them singletons; the top ten hold roughly 4.2%. This specimen belongs to a study of blood T cell repertoires in COVID-19. V is TRBV13 and J is TRBJ2-7, with TRBD1 matching over 7 bases. The sequenced material came from peripheral blood. This clonotype was sampled from a woman in her fifties or sixties with acute or convalescent COVID-19. Written as DNA, the CDR3 is TGTGCCAGCAGCTTAGATTGCGGCCCGACAGGGTTAAGCTCCTACGAGCAGTACTTC. This encodes CASSLDCGPTGLSSYEQYF.